This is a list of T cell receptor beta chains from one sample in a study of human T cells and chemical hapten exposure. TCRdb recomputed calls from the RACE reads with MiXCR, one row per CDR3 protein. The table records approximately 340,000 distinct CDR3 sequences, under 9% of them present only once. The source material was whole blood, sampled in connection with sensitization to the hapten diphenylcyclopropenone (DPC). The receptors originated from a woman younger than 35 with alopecia areata. Some clones in this sample may be carry-over from other donors' samples. Each CDR3 is given with its conserved first and last residue. The D gene is left open where the match is weak. The size entry is marked missing in some rows and otherwise reads once, few, many or a size class.

V gene,CDR3 length,clone size,J gene,D gene,CDR3 DNA,CDR3 protein
TRBV2,16,NA,TRBJ2-7,NA,TGTGCCAGCAGTGATACTCGGGGCCCGAGCTCCTACGAGCAGTACTTC,CASSDTRGPSSYEQYF
TRBV12-3/TRBV12-4,17,few,TRBJ2-6,TRBD1,TGTGCCAGCAGGCTAACAGGGGGACCGTCTGGGGCCAACGTCCTGACTTTC,CASRLTGGPSGANVLTF
TRBV5-1,14,NA,TRBJ1-2,NA,TGCGCCAGCAGCTTGGCTGGGGGAAGCTATGGCTACACCTTC,CASSLAGGSYGYTF
TRBV6-5,15,NA,TRBJ2-5,NA,TGTGCCAGCAGCAGACGTCTAGCGCGTCAAGAGACCCAGTACTTC,CASSRRLARQETQYF
TRBV6-1,17,NA,TRBJ1-5,TRBD1,TGTGCCAGCAGTCCCCACCGGGACAGAGGGAGCAATCAGCCCCAGCATTTT,CASSPHRDRGSNQPQHF
TRBV4-3,15,few,TRBJ1-4,NA,TGCGCCAGCAGCCAAGAAGGCAGAACTAATGAAAAACTGTTTTTT,CASSQEGRTNEKLFF
TRBV6-2/TRBV6-3,13,few,TRBJ1-3,NA,TGTGCCAGCTGCCCGGGGACCGGCGACACCATATATTTT,CASCPGTGDTIYF
TRBV20-1,14,few,TRBJ1-1,TRBD1,TGCAGTGCTACCCTGGGACAGCTATACACTGAAGCTTTCTTT,CSATLGQLYTEAFF
TRBV7-3,15,few,TRBJ1-1,TRBD1,TGTGCCAGTAGCCGGACAGGGGGTCTTTTCACTGAAGCTTTCTTT,CASSRTGGLFTEAFF
TRBV18,12,few,TRBJ2-3,NA,TGTGCCAGCTCACCTCCCGGAGGTACGCAGTATTTT,CASSPPGGTQYF
TRBV27,15,few,TRBJ2-5,TRBD2,TGTGCCAGCAAAAGAGAAACTAGCGGAGCGGAGACCCAGTACTTC,CASKRETSGAETQYF
TRBV4-1,14,few,TRBJ2-7,NA,TGCGCCAGCAGCCTTCTCCCTCGGATGCTGGAGCAGTACTTC,CASSLLPRMLEQYF
TRBV6-2/TRBV6-3,16,few,TRBJ1-1,TRBD1,TGTGCCAGCAGCCGCCTCCCGACAGGGGGAAATACTGAAGCTTTCTTT,CASSRLPTGGNTEAFF
TRBV7-2,16,many,TRBJ1-6,TRBD1,TGTGCCAGCAGCTCTGGGCAGGGGGCCGGGAATTCACCCCTCCACTTT,CASSSGQGAGNSPLHF
TRBV6-1,19,NA,TRBJ2-1,TRBD2,TGTGCCAGCAGTGAATCAATCACAGGAATAGCGGGGGCTTACAATGAGCAGTTCTTC,CASSESITGIAGAYNEQFF
TRBV20-1,14,few,TRBJ2-3,TRBD2,TGCAGTACTAGACTAGCGGGTAGCACAGATACGCAGTATTTT,CSTRLAGSTDTQYF
TRBV5-6,18,many,TRBJ2-7,TRBD2,TGTGCCAGCAGCTCGGGACTAGCGGGGGCCGGGGGCACCTACGAGCAGTACTTC,CASSSGLAGAGGTYEQYF
TRBV6-1,12,many,TRBJ1-1,NA,TGTGCCAGCAGGGGCGAAGTTACTGAAGCTTTCTTT,CASRGEVTEAFF
TRBV15,14,NA,TRBJ2-2,TRBD1,TGTGCCACCAGCGACAGGGTGAACACCGGGGAGCTGTTTTTT,CATSDRVNTGELFF
TRBV4-1,14,NA,TRBJ1-2,NA,TGCGCCAGCAGCCAATTAATAGTATCCTATGGCTACACCTTC,CASSQLIVSYGYTF
TRBV7-8,16,many,TRBJ2-2,NA,TGTGCCAGCAGCCAAGCGGCAGGGTCGAACACCGGGGAGCTGTTTTTT,CASSQAAGSNTGELFF
TRBV6-2/TRBV6-3,19,many,TRBJ2-4,TRBD1,TGTGCCAGCAGTTACGTCTTCCTTGGGACAGTTGGAGCCAAAAACATTCAGTACTTC,CASSYVFLGTVGAKNIQYF
TRBV7-2,14,NA,TRBJ1-6,NA,TGTGCCAGCAGCCAGGGGAGCAGTTCTTCACCCCTCCACTTT,CASSQGSSSSPLHF
TRBV5-1,14,NA,TRBJ2-5,TRBD2,TGCGCCAGCAGCTTCCGGGGGGTCGACGAGACCCAGTACTTC,CASSFRGVDETQYF
TRBV12-3/TRBV12-4,17,NA,TRBJ2-3,TRBD2,TGTGCCAGCAGCCAGGGGCGGGGGGGCGCGAGCACAGATACGCAGTATTTT,CASSQGRGGASTDTQYF
TRBV5-6,13,few,TRBJ2-7,NA,TGTGCCAGCAGCTTGGGTATTGCGAAACTACTACACTTC,CASSLGIAKLLHF
TRBV18,14,NA,TRBJ1-1,NA,TGTGCCAGCTCACCAACAGATCTGAACACTGAAGCTTTCTTT,CASSPTDLNTEAFF
TRBV20-1,14,NA,TRBJ1-1,NA,TGCAGTGCCGCCCGTGAGGGGGGAGTCACTGAAGCTTTCTTT,CSAAREGGVTEAFF
TRBV3-1,15,NA,TRBJ1-5,TRBD1,TGTGCCAGCAGCCCCCGAGGGGGCCGGGGTCAGCCCCAGCATTTT,CASSPRGGRGQPQHF
TRBV10-3,15,NA,TRBJ2-1,NA,TGTGCCATCAGTTGGACAGCCGGCTCCTACAATGAGCAGTTCTTC,CAISWTAGSYNEQFF
TRBV28,16,NA,TRBJ1-5,TRBD1,TGTGCCAGCAGTTCCTACGGGACAGGGGTGAGTCAGCCCCAGCATTTT,CASSSYGTGVSQPQHF
TRBV27,16,NA,TRBJ2-7,NA,TGTGCCAGCAGTTTTCCCCCGGAGGGCAGCTCCTACGAGCAGTACTTC,CASSFPPEGSSYEQYF
TRBV29-1,12,many,TRBJ2-7,NA,TGCAGCGCCGGGGGTGACGCTTACGAGCAGTACTTC,CSAGGDAYEQYF
TRBV5-1,15,many,TRBJ2-7,NA,TGCGCCAGCAGGCCACAGGCCTTGGCGTCCTACGAGCAGTACTTC,CASRPQALASYEQYF
TRBV12-3/TRBV12-4,13,NA,TRBJ2-1,NA,TGTGCCAGCAGTTTATTCCGAGGCAATGAGCAGTTCTTC,CASSLFRGNEQFF
TRBV20-1,14,few,TRBJ2-7,TRBD2,TGCAGTGCAGAGAGCGGGGGATTCTCCTACGAGCAGTACTTC,CSAESGGFSYEQYF
TRBV12-3/TRBV12-4,19,few,TRBJ1-1,NA,TGTGCCAGCAGTTGGCCCCACGGGGGTTCAAGCGATCACCCGGGTAAAGCTTTCTTT,CASSWPHGGSSDHPGKAFF
TRBV7-2,16,few,TRBJ2-7,TRBD1,TGTGCCAGCAGCTTAGGGCCCCGGGACAGGTATTCGGAGCAGTACTTC,CASSLGPRDRYSEQYF
TRBV20-1,14,many,TRBJ2-7,NA,TGCAGTGCTCCCACCGGCGAGCAGGGGTACGAGCAGTACTTC,CSAPTGEQGYEQYF
TRBV18,16,few,TRBJ1-5,NA,TGTGCCAGCTCACCAGTGGGGCCCCCATTTAATCAGCCCCAGCATTTT,CASSPVGPPFNQPQHF
TRBV5-1,13,few,TRBJ2-7,NA,TGCGCCAGCAGCTTGGTCGGGGGAAACGAGCAGTACTTC,CASSLVGGNEQYF
TRBV13,14,many,TRBJ2-7,TRBD2,TGTGCCAGCAGTCCCCAGGGAGGGCTTAGCGAGCAGTACTTC,CASSPQGGLSEQYF
TRBV6-5,15,many,TRBJ1-5,NA,TGTGCCAGCAGCGTGGAGTGGGGGGGCAATCAGCCCCAGCATTTT,CASSVEWGGNQPQHF
TRBV28,14,NA,TRBJ1-5,NA,TGTGCCAGCAGTTTAAGTTGGGGTCGACAGCCCCAGCATTTT,CASSLSWGRQPQHF
TRBV14,18,many,TRBJ2-6,NA,TGTGCCAGCAGCCTTTTTCAGGGACCCCTCTCTGGGGCCAACGTCCTGACTTTC,CASSLFQGPLSGANVLTF
TRBV5-4,14,few,TRBJ1-1,TRBD1,TGTGCCAGCAGCTACGGGACAGAGAACACTGAAGCTTTCTTT,CASSYGTENTEAFF
TRBV20-1,11,few,TRBJ1-2,NA,TGCAGTGGGGGGACGGACTATGGCTACACCTTC,CSGGTDYGYTF
TRBV7-2,14,NA,TRBJ1-1,NA,TGTGCCAGCAGCTTAGCTCGGGGCCAGGAACTAGCTTTCTTT,CASSLARGQELAFF
TRBV29-1,13,many,TRBJ2-2,TRBD2,TGCAGCGTTGAATCAAGCGGGGCCGGGGAGCTGTTTTTT,CSVESSGAGELFF
TRBV5-4,16,many,TRBJ2-5,NA,TGTGCCAGCAGCCCCAAACTACTAGCTGGTGGTGAGACCCAGTACTTC,CASSPKLLAGGETQYF
TRBV7-2,14,few,TRBJ1-5,NA,TGTGCCAGCAGCTATGACAGTTTCAATCAGCCCCAGCATTTT,CASSYDSFNQPQHF
TRBV6-6,14,NA,TRBJ1-5,NA,TGTGCCAGCAGTTACATGCAGGCGAATCAGCCCCAGCATTTT,CASSYMQANQPQHF
TRBV6-2/TRBV6-3,12,many,TRBJ1-5,NA,TGTGCCAGCAGTTACGTCGCCCAGCCCCAGCATTTT,CASSYVAQPQHF
TRBV12-5,12,NA,TRBJ1-5,NA,TGTGCTAGTGGACCCTCTAATCAGCCCCAGCATTTT,CASGPSNQPQHF
TRBV6-5,15,NA,TRBJ2-7,NA,TGTGCCAGCAGTCGGGGGGACAAGGGGATGGGCGAGCAGTACTTC,CASSRGDKGMGEQYF
TRBV6-5,16,few,TRBJ1-2,TRBD1,TGTGCCAGCTCCCTAGGGGTACAGGGGGCTAACTATGGCTACACCTTC,CASSLGVQGANYGYTF
TRBV2,15,NA,TRBJ1-1,NA,TGTGCCAGCAGTGAAGATACAGGGTTCAACACTGAAGCTTTCTTT,CASSEDTGFNTEAFF
TRBV28,14,few,TRBJ1-2,TRBD1,TGTGCCAGCAGTGGGACAGGGATGGTCCGGGGCTACACCTTC,CASSGTGMVRGYTF
TRBV5-3,15,many,TRBJ1-1,NA,TGTGCCAGAATTCTACAGACACCTCTGAACACTGAAGCTTTCTTT,CARILQTPLNTEAFF